This record covers a single TCR beta chain. This sample was included in a study of blood T cell repertoires in COVID-19. Study overall: Specimens from acute and convalescent COVID-19 originated in the United States, Italy and Spain. T cells, B-cell-depleted T cells, or PBMCs provided the cDNA or gDNA that served as material.

V was shortened by 6 bases and J by 4 bases, with 15 bases between the two germline ends. In germline, CDR1 is MNHNS, CDR2 SASEGT. CDR3 length: 15 residues. Per the original methods: The assay estimated nucleated cells by amplifying reference gene primers. Produced via immunoSEQ multiplex PCR; TCRdb's table is partial and in-frame only. V, J and clone size derive from that table, while D and trimming were established from the DNA sequence. The table lists some 150,000 clones, around 80% of them singletons. The clonotype originates from a man aged 55 to 69 with acute or convalescent COVID-19. The sample consisted of peripheral blood. J is TRBJ1-4 and V is TRBV6-1; tentatively, D is TRBD1 (6 bases). Here the CDR3 DNA reads TGTGCCAGCAGGGGCAGGGGTGGGGGTAATGAAAAACTGTTTTTT. It is translated as CASRGRGGGNEKLFF.